One and the same sample provided the 30 T cell receptor beta chains below, sequenced in a study of blood T cell repertoires in COVID-19. TCRdb keeps only in-frame clones here, not all; method: immunoSEQ multiplex PCR. Of more than 200,000 clones in the sample, around 87% are singletons; the top ten hold 5.2%. The specimen sequenced was peripheral blood. These receptors all stem from an older woman with COVID-19, enrolled during active disease.

The chain links TRBV19 to TRBJ2-3, with 9 bases identical to TRBD2. CDR3 size: 16 residues. Germline assignment: CDR1 LNHDA and CDR2 SQIVND (reference sequence). V lost 5 bases to trimming and J lost 6 bases; unmatched junction nucleotides: 12. In DNA, the CDR3 is TGTGCCAGTAGTCCAGCCCGAGCGGGAGGACAGGATACGCAGTATTTT. This gives the protein CASSPARAGGQDTQYF.

V gene TRBV19 combines with J gene TRBJ2-3; D is uncertain. There are 14 residues in the CDR3. Trimming took 7 bases from V and 5 from J, leaving 16 bases between them. The germline V gene has CDR1 LNHDA and CDR2 SQIVND (reference sequence). CDR3 DNA sequence: TGTGCCAGTATCGCCAATAAAGTCGGAGATACGCAGTATTTT. This codes for CASIANKVGDTQYF. Based on the CDR3 plus reference TRBV19 and TRBJ2-3, the full variable domain is DGGITQSPKYLFRKEGQNVTLSCEQNLNHDAMYWYRQDPGQGLRLIYYSQIVNDFQKGDIAEGYSVSREKKESFPLTVTSAQKNPTAFYLCASIANKVGDTQYFGPGTRLTVL.

CDR3 DNA: TGTGCCAGCAGTTCCATAGCGGGAGTGGTCTACGAGCAGTACTTC. It specifies CASSSIAGVVYEQYF. The chain has TRBV28 and TRBJ2-7; 9 nucleotides align to TRBD2. Germline V lookup: CDR1 MDHEN, CDR2 SYDVKM. The CDR3 is made up of 15 amino acids. J gave up 3 bases and V 4 bases, and 7 bases lay outside the gene matches.

This chain links TRBV19 with TRBJ2-3, with a tentative D call TRBD2 (7 bases). The CDR3 is 18 residues long. V gave up 8 bases and J gave up 4 bases, with 28 bases separating them. Germline V gene data show CDR1 as LNHDA and CDR2 as SQIVND (reference sequence). CDR3 sequence reads: CASRRGGAGIVMADTQYF. CDR3 bases: TGTGCCAGTCGTAGGGGGGGCGCAGGTATAGTCATGGCAGATACGCAGTATTTT.

The chain employs TRBV10-1 and TRBJ2-1; tentative D call: TRBD2 (5 bases). V lost 0 bases and J 5 bases, leaving 11 bases between the germline ends. This CDR3 is built from 15 residues. Germline CDR1 WNHNN, CDR2 SYGVQD (reference sequence). CDR3 sequence reads: CASSESMGADNEQFF. The CDR3 bases are TGCGCCAGCAGTGAGTCCATGGGAGCGGACAATGAGCAGTTCTTC.

The CDR3 protein is CASRTGGDNQPQHF. In nucleotides, the CDR3 is TGTGCCAGCAGAACAGGGGGGGACAATCAGCCCCAGCATTTT. This sequence joins TRBV27 and TRBJ1-5, with 8 bases aligning to TRBD1. From germline, CDR1 is MNHEY and CDR2 SMNVEV (reference sequence). J was trimmed by 3 bases and V by 6 bases; bases with no gene match: 4. This CDR3 contains 14 residues.

The chain recombines TRBV6-2 or TRBV6-3 with TRBJ2-1; TRBD2 agrees at 11 bases. V dropped 1 base and J dropped 12; count of bases not matched to a gene: 17. This CDR3 is 18 amino acids long. Germline V gene sequence: CDR1 MNHEY, CDR2 SVGEGT. The CDR3 bases are TGTGCCAGCAGTTACTACCTAGGTGAGGGTAGCGGGAGGGAATGGCAGTTCTTC. It codes for CASSYYLGEGSGREWQFF.

The chain recombines TRBV5-1 with TRBJ2-1, with 7 positions matching TRBD2. The J segment lost 9 bases and the V segment lost 0 bases, leaving 9 bases of the junction unmatched. The CDR3 has 15 amino acids. Germline V gene lookup returns CDR1 SGHRS and CDR2 YFSETQ. CDR3 coding DNA: TGCGCCAGCAGCTTGGGACTAGCTGCCGCCCCTGAGCAGTTCTTC. Translating it yields CASSLGLAAAPEQFF.

This chain uses TRBV18 with TRBJ2-3, with D maybe TRBD1 (6 bases). The germline V and J ends were trimmed by 3 bases and 4 bases, with 17 bases remaining between them. From germline, CDR1 is KGHSH and CDR2 LQKENI. This CDR3 is built from 16 residues. The CDR3 region has the DNA TGTGCCAGCTCACCCGCTCGGGGTCAGGGGCCAGATACGCAGTATTTT. Protein: CASSPARGQGPDTQYF.

The sample holds one count of this clone. The rearrangement links TRBV29-1 to TRBJ2-1; the match to TRBD2 covers 13 bases. The CDR3 runs to 16 residues. J lost 6 bases, V lost 3 bases, and 8 bases had no gene match. Germline lookup yields CDR1 SQVTM and CDR2 ANQGSEA. Here the CDR3 DNA reads TGCAGCGTTGAGGCCCCGGGACTAGCGGGAACCAATGAGCAGTTCTTC. It translates to CSVEAPGLAGTNEQFF.

This clone was counted between two and nine times. The chain is built from TRBV5-4 and TRBJ2-1; 11 bases agree with TRBD2. The CDR3 sequence is 16 residues long. Germline CDR1 SGHNT, CDR2 YYREEE (reference sequence). V lost 0 bases to trimming and J lost 4 bases; unmatched junction nucleotides: 3. Here the CDR3 reads CASSLASGGRYNEQFF. CDR3 DNA sequence: TGTGCCAGCAGCTTGGCTAGCGGGGGGAGGTACAATGAGCAGTTCTTC.

This sequence joins TRBV7-2 and TRBJ2-2, with D unclear. V was cut by 5 bases and J by 6 bases, with 10 bases left in between. Looked up from germline, CDR1 is SGHTA and CDR2 is FQGNSA. This CDR3 contains 13 residues. This CDR3 reads CASSPFLPGELFF. The DNA for the CDR3 is TGTGCCAGCAGCCCGTTCCTCCCCGGGGAGCTGTTTTTT.

The chain joins TRBV15 to TRBJ2-5; D might be TRBD1 (6 bases). Trimming left V 0 bases short and J 5 bases short, with 16 bases between. The CDR3 contains 16 residues. CDR1 LNHNV and CDR2 YYDKDF come from the germline V gene (reference sequence). The CDR3 DNA reads TGTGCCACCAGCAGAGATCCGGGACCAGGGGCGGAGACCCAGTACTTC. Amino acids: CATSRDPGPGAETQYF.

This chain connects TRBV29-1 to TRBJ1-2; no definite D call. Germline lookup yields CDR1 SQVTM and CDR2 ANQGSEA. V was trimmed by 4 bases and J by 5 bases, leaving 17 bases between them. There are 14 residues in the CDR3. The CDR3 loop reads CSVASTPGLYGYTF. CDR3 DNA: TGCAGCGTTGCCTCTACCCCGGGTTTGTATGGCTACACCTTC. Variable domain in full (rest from reference TRBV29-1 and TRBJ1-2): SAVISQKPSRDICQRGTSLTIQCQVDSQVTMMFWYRQQPGQSLTLIATANQGSEATYESGFVIDKFPISRPNLTFSTLTVSNMSPEDSSIYLCSVASTPGLYGYTFGSGTRLTVV.

V is TRBV10-3 and J is TRBJ2-3; the D is unclear. The CDR3 sequence is 12 residues long. V gave up 8 bases and J gave up 2 bases, with 8 bases separating them. The germline V gene has CDR1 ENHRY and CDR2 SYGVKD. In DNA, the CDR3 is TGTGCCATCGCGGATTTCACAGATACGCAGTATTTT. It specifies CAIADFTDTQYF.

The chain combines TRBV11-2 with TRBJ1-1; D is perhaps TRBD1 (6 bases). From germline, CDR1 is SGHAT and CDR2 FQNNGV. The V and J ends lost 3 bases and 1 base respectively, with 9 bases between them. This CDR3 is built from 14 residues. CDR3 sequence: CASSFYRENTEAFF. CDR3 nucleotide sequence: TGTGCCAGCAGCTTTTACAGGGAGAACACTGAAGCTTTCTTT. Combining the CDR3 with reference TRBV11-2 and TRBJ1-1 gives the whole variable domain EAGVAQSPRYKIIEKRQSVAFWCNPISGHATLYWYQQILGQGPKLLIQFQNNGVVDDSQLPKDRFSAERLKGVDSTLKIQPAKLEDSAVYLCASSFYRENTEAFFGQGTRLTVV.

This clone was seen only a few times. The genes are TRBV7-2 and TRBJ2-7; D might be TRBD2 (6 bases). The V gene's germline CDR1 is SGHTA and CDR2 FQGNSA. This CDR3 has 14 residues. V lost 1 base to trimming and J lost 2 bases, with 9 bases between them. CDR3 amino acids: CASSLVAGPYEQYF. CDR3 sequence (DNA): TGTGCCAGCAGCTTAGTGGCGGGACCCTACGAGCAGTACTTC.

V usage is TRBV19 and J usage is TRBJ2-2; 7 bases agree with TRBD2. Germline trimming cut 8 bases from V and 0 bases from J; bases unmatched to any gene: 12. CDR1 LNHDA and CDR2 SQIVND come from the germline V gene (reference sequence). CDR3 length equals 17 residues. The CDR3 region is CASQSGTTITNTGELFF. CDR3 in DNA: TGTGCCAGTCAGAGCGGGACCACTATCACGAACACCGGGGAGCTGTTTTTT. The full variable domain, with the rest looked up from reference TRBV19 and TRBJ2-2, is DGGITQSPKYLFRKEGQNVTLSCEQNLNHDAMYWYRQDPGQGLRLIYYSQIVNDFQKGDIAEGYSVSREKKESFPLTVTSAQKNPTAFYLCASQSGTTITNTGELFFGEGSRLTVL.

V is TRBV18 and J is TRBJ1-1; 10 positions agree with TRBD1. The germline gives CDR1 KGHSH, CDR2 LQKENI. This CDR3 is 17 amino acids long. V dropped 3 bases and J dropped 1; count of bases not matched to a gene: 8. CDR3: CASSPGTGASGNTEAFF. The CDR3 DNA sequence: TGTGCCAGCTCACCCGGGACAGGGGCCTCAGGGAACACTGAAGCTTTCTTT.

This sequence joins TRBV11-2 and TRBJ1-1; 8 nucleotides match TRBD1. Looked up from germline, CDR1 is SGHAT and CDR2 is FQNNGV. The CDR3 is made up of 14 amino acids. V was pared by 5 bases and J by 3 bases, with 5 bases of the junction left unmatched. CDR3 in amino acids: CASSPGGWDTEAFF. CDR3 DNA: TGTGCCAGCAGCCCAGGGGGCTGGGACACTGAAGCTTTCTTT.

The genes are TRBV9 and TRBJ2-1, with 7 bases lining up with TRBD2. This CDR3 contains 17 residues. Germline V gene lookup returns CDR1 SGDLS and CDR2 YYNGEE. V gave up 1 base and J gave up 5 bases; unmatched junction bases: 12. The CDR3 bases are TGTGCCAGCAGCGTATCACCCCCGGGAGGTTCCCACAATGAGCAGTTCTTC. This encodes CASSVSPPGGSHNEQFF.

V is TRBV3-1 (or the pseudogene TRBV3-2) and J is TRBJ1-5; TRBD1 agrees at 11 bases. CDR3 length: 19 residues. With V trimmed by 1 base and J by 5 bases, 13 bases remained unmatched. From germline, CDR1 is LGHDT and CDR2 YNNKEL (reference sequence). CDR3 in DNA: TGTGCCAGCAGCCAAGGAAAAGGACAGGGGGCGCTTAGGGATCAGCCCCAGCATTTT. Its translation: CASSQGKGQGALRDQPQHF.

The chain is built from TRBV19 and TRBJ2-7, with 9 bases matching TRBD1. CDR3 length: 15 residues. Germline CDR1 and CDR2: LNHDA and SQIVND (reference sequence). With V trimmed by 6 bases and J by 3 bases, 9 bases remained unmatched. The CDR3 DNA sequence: TGTGCCAGTAGCCCTCCCGGGACAGGGATCTACGAGCAGTACTTC. Translated, it gives CASSPPGTGIYEQYF.

The CDR3 region is CASSPTGVYGETQYF. The CDR3 nucleotides are TGTGCCAGCAGCCCAACCGGGGTTTATGGAGAGACCCAGTACTTC. The chain links TRBV11-3 to TRBJ2-5; maybe TRBD2 (5 bases). The CDR3 is made up of 15 amino acids. Trimming took off 5 bases at V and 4 bases at J, with 17 bases between the two ends. Looked up from germline, CDR1 is SGHNT and CDR2 is YENEEA.

This clone has more than one count but fewer than ten. This rearrangement joins TRBV27 to TRBJ1-6, with D tentatively TRBD1 (6 bases). CDR3 length: 16 amino acids. Germline lookup yields CDR1 MNHEY and CDR2 SMNVEV (reference sequence). V gave up 2 bases and J gave up 8 bases, with 16 bases separating them. Written as DNA, the CDR3 is TGTGCCAGCAGTTTACTCCCAGGGGAAGGTGATTCACCCCTCCACTTT. It yields the protein CASSLLPGEGDSPLHF.

The V gene is TRBV28, the J gene TRBJ2-7; perhaps TRBD2 as D (6 bases). Germline CDR1 reads MDHEN; CDR2 reads SYDVKM. Trimming removed 6 bases at V and 3 bases at J, with 12 bases between. There are 13 residues in the CDR3. The CDR3 sequence: CASRGTPGYEQYF. CDR3 in DNA: TGTGCCAGCAGGGGGACTCCCGGCTACGAGCAGTACTTC.

This clone appeared a single time. The V call is TRBV9, the J call TRBJ2-7; D is undetermined. This CDR3 spans 16 amino acids. Between the trimmed V and J ends, which lost 4 bases and 2 bases, there was a span of 19 bases. CDR1 is SGDLS, CDR2 YYNGEE, per germline. Here the CDR3 DNA reads TGTGCCAGCAGCCCCTCCTCCAAGGAGATTCCCTACGAGCAGTACTTC. This sequence encodes CASSPSSKEIPYEQYF. Together with reference TRBV9 and TRBJ2-7, the CDR3 gives the full variable domain: DSGVTQTPKHLITATGQRVTLRCSPRSGDLSVYWYQQSLDQGLQFLIQYYNGEERAKGNILERFSAQQFPDLHSELNLSSLELGDSALYFCASSPSSKEIPYEQYFGPGTRLTVT.

This clone was observed a few times. This chain uses TRBV18 with TRBJ2-4; D gene unclear. The CDR3 contains 15 residues. Germline V lookup: CDR1 KGHSH, CDR2 LQKENI. Trimming stripped 3 bases from V and 1 base from J, with 10 bases between. CDR3 sequence reads: CASSPAGYAKNIQYF. CDR3 in DNA: TGTGCCAGCTCACCGGCAGGTTATGCCAAAAACATTCAGTACTTC. The full variable domain, completed using reference TRBV18 and TRBJ2-4, is NAGVMQNPRHLVRRRGQEARLRCSPMKGHSHVYWYRQLPEEGLKFMVYLQKENIIDESGMPKERFSAEFPKEGPSILRIQQVVRGDSAAYFCASSPAGYAKNIQYFGAGTRLSVL.

CDR3 region: CAWSRGPYEQYF. In DNA form, the CDR3 reads TGTGCCTGGAGTAGAGGGCCCTACGAGCAGTACTTC. This chain links TRBV30 with TRBJ2-7; D is possibly TRBD2 (5 bases). The germline V gene has CDR1 GTSNPN and CDR2 SVGIG (reference sequence). The CDR3 has 12 residues. The germline V and J ends were trimmed by 2 bases and 2 bases, with 7 bases remaining between them. Complete variable domain (other parts from reference TRBV30 and TRBJ2-7): SQTIHQWPATLVQPVGSPLSLECTVEGTSNPNLYWYRQAAGRGLQLLFYSVGIGQISSEVPQNLSASRPQDRQFILSSKKLLLSDSGFYLCAWSRGPYEQYFGPGTRLTVT.

The rearrangement links TRBV3-1 (or the pseudogene TRBV3-2) to TRBJ2-5, with 9 bases identical to TRBD2. CDR1 is LGHDT, CDR2 YNNKEL, per germline (reference sequence). The ends lost 6 bases at V and 5 bases at J; junction bases unmatched: 13. This CDR3 contains 16 residues. The CDR3 reads CASRRRGAGGSETQYF. CDR3 sequence (DNA): TGTGCCAGCAGGCGCCGGGGGGCGGGAGGGAGTGAGACCCAGTACTTC.